These 20 T cell receptor beta chains came from one sample sequenced in a study of shared clonotypes between healthy human individuals. Some clones are missing from TCRdb's copy, which holds only in-frame ones; the method was immunoSEQ multiplex PCR. The repertoire holds more than 1 million clones, with 78% as singletons. Sample: memory CD4+ T cells from PBMCs. Described subset: CD45RA-negative fraction. These receptors were obtained from a man younger than 35 in good health. Some clones in this sample may be carry-over from other donors' samples.

The chain links TRBV29-1 to TRBJ2-5, with TRBD2 matching over 9 bases. The J segment lost 5 bases and the V segment lost 6 bases, leaving 7 bases of the junction unmatched. CDR3 length: 13 amino acids. Germline V lookup: CDR1 SQVTM, CDR2 ANQGSEA. The CDR3 DNA reads TGCAGCGTCGAGATCGGACTAGCGGAGACCCAGTACTTC. This encodes CSVEIGLAETQYF.

A word on this clone: Distinct nucleotide sequences in the sample also encode this CDR3. The chain couples TRBV11-2 to TRBJ1-5; D is unresolved. Germline V gene sequence: CDR1 SGHAT, CDR2 FQNNGV. Trimming shortened V by 1 base and J by 4 bases, and 5 bases separated the two germline ends. The CDR3 consists of 13 residues. This CDR3 reads CASSLARNQPQHF. In DNA, the CDR3 is TGTGCCAGCAGCTTAGCTAGGAATCAGCCCCAGCATTTT.

The CDR3 nucleotides read TGTGCCAGCAGTCGGACTAGCGGGAGGGTTGGGTACTTC. Translating it yields CASSRTSGRVGYF. This chain connects TRBV28 to TRBJ2-7; 15 bases line up with TRBD2. The CDR3 contains 13 residues. The germline gives CDR1 MDHEN, CDR2 SYDVKM. The trim removed 5 bases at V and 12 bases at J, leaving 5 bases unmatched.

The rearrangement joins TRBV7-6 to TRBJ2-5; D remains unclear. The CDR3 extends over 16 amino acids. CDR1 SGHVS and CDR2 FNYEAQ come from the germline V gene. V dropped 5 bases and J dropped 1 base, with 17 bases sitting between them. DNA of the CDR3: TGTGCCAGCAGCGAAGGGCAGGCGACGTCCCAAGAGACCCAGTACTTC. This encodes CASSEGQATSQETQYF.

The chain is built from TRBV5-4 and TRBJ2-7, with D hard to call. Germline V gene data show CDR1 as SGHNT and CDR2 as YYREEE (reference sequence). V gave up 4 bases and J gave up 7 bases, with 18 bases separating them. This CDR3 has 14 amino acids. CDR3 in amino acids: CASSPSAGAREQYF. The DNA for the CDR3 is TGTGCCAGCAGCCCATCGGCAGGCGCCAGGGAGCAGTACTTC.

This chain uses TRBV6-1 with TRBJ1-3; perhaps TRBD1 as D (5 bases). The V end was cut by 4 bases, the J end by 3 bases, with 10 bases between. From germline, CDR1 is MNHNS and CDR2 SASEGT. This CDR3 contains 14 residues. CDR3 sequence (DNA): TGTGCCAGCAGTGGCGGGACCGTTGGAAACACCATATATTTT. Translated: CASSGGTVGNTIYF.

The rearrangement joins TRBV5-1 to TRBJ2-7; weak D call: TRBD2 (5 bases). This CDR3 has 14 amino acids. Germline assignment: CDR1 SGHRS and CDR2 YFSETQ. V lost 2 bases to trimming and J lost 7 bases, with 16 bases between them. CDR3 coding DNA: TGCGCCAGCAGCTTTGCGACCGGCCGGGAAGAGCAGTACTTC. It encodes CASSFATGREEQYF.

In the case of this clone: At the DNA level, this CDR3 is encoded by other sequences in the same sample as well. The chain links TRBV27 to TRBJ1-5; the D is unclear. The CDR3 length is 13 residues. Germline loops: CDR1 MNHEY, CDR2 SMNVEV (reference sequence). Trimming cost V 2 bases and J 2 bases, with 4 bases left between them. CDR3 loop: CASSLTRNQPQHF. The CDR3 nucleotides read TGTGCCAGCAGTTTAACCCGCAATCAGCCCCAGCATTTT.

The V and J genes are TRBV6-1 and TRBJ1-5; the D gene is possibly TRBD1 (5 bases). Trimming took off 2 bases at V and 5 bases at J, with 10 bases between the two ends. Looked up from germline, CDR1 is MNHNS and CDR2 is SASEGT. CDR3 length: 14 residues. The CDR3 nucleotides are TGTGCCAGCAGTGAATCAGACAGCCATCAGCCCCAGCATTTT. It is translated as CASSESDSHQPQHF.

This sequence joins TRBV2 and TRBJ2-7; TRBD2 might be the D (5 bases). CDR1 and CDR2 (germline): SNHLY, FYNNEI. The CDR3 length is 12 residues. V shed 6 bases and J shed 1 base, with 7 bases lying between them. The CDR3 DNA reads TGTGCCAGCAGGTGGGAGTCCTACGAGCAGTACTTC. Amino acid sequence: CASRWESYEQYF.

This clone has only one observation. The chain links TRBV5-6 to TRBJ2-1; weak D call: TRBD1 (5 bases). This CDR3 region has 17 residues. Germline CDR1 is SGHDT and CDR2 is YYEEEE. The V and J ends lost 1 base and 0 bases respectively, with 14 bases between them. For the CDR3, the DNA is TGTGCCAGCAGCTTGCTAGGAGACAGACTCTCCTACAATGAGCAGTTCTTC. It yields the protein CASSLLGDRLSYNEQFF.

This rearrangement joins TRBV6-6 to TRBJ1-5; D not resolved. V gave up 6 bases and J gave up 2 bases, with 8 bases separating them. The CDR3 is 13 residues long. CDR1 MNHNY and CDR2 SVGAGI come from the germline V gene (reference sequence). In nucleotides, the CDR3 is TGTGCCAGCAGCAATGATGGCAATCAGCCCCAGCATTTT. Protein sequence: CASSNDGNQPQHF.

This chain joins TRBV6-5 and TRBJ2-7; D possibly corresponds to TRBD2 (6 bases). The germline V gene has CDR1 MNHEY and CDR2 SVGAGI. This CDR3 comprises 13 residues. Trimming shortened V by 6 bases and J by 4 bases, and 13 bases separated the two germline ends. CDR3 coding DNA: TGTGCCAGCAGGGGGGAAGGGACTTACGAGCAGTACTTC. It translates to CASRGEGTYEQYF.

The chain uses TRBV28 and TRBJ2-5; TRBD1 is a possible D gene (5 bases). The CDR3 loop spans 12 amino acids. Germline V CDR1 and CDR2: MDHEN, SYDVKM. V lost 6 bases, J lost 1 base, and 6 bases lay in between. CDR3 in amino acids: CASRQAQETQYF. CDR3 nucleotide sequence: TGTGCCAGCAGACAGGCCCAAGAGACCCAGTACTTC.

The chain links TRBV28 to TRBJ1-3, with 7 bases aligning to TRBD1. V gave up 6 bases and J gave up 3 bases; unmatched junction bases: 8. Germline loops: CDR1 MDHEN, CDR2 SYDVKM. The CDR3 extends over 15 amino acids. Here the CDR3 DNA reads TGTGCCAGCAGGCCGACAGGGCTCGGTGGAAACACCATATATTTT. Protein sequence: CASRPTGLGGNTIYF.

The V and J genes are TRBV5-1 and TRBJ2-3, with 8 bases aligning to TRBD2. The CDR3 is made up of 16 amino acids. Trimming took 4 bases from V and 5 from J; bases not matched to a gene: 12. Germline-derived CDR1 and CDR2 are SGHRS and YFSETQ. Here the CDR3 reads CASSPGAGGRGDTQYF. CDR3 DNA sequence: TGCGCCAGCAGCCCAGGCGCGGGAGGCCGGGGAGATACGCAGTATTTT.

As regards this clone: One base separates it from a far larger clone, so it is likely a read error. The V gene is TRBV19, the J gene TRBJ1-1; the D is unclear. V gave up 5 bases and J gave up 1 base, with 17 bases separating them. The CDR3 consists of 16 residues. CDR1 LNHDA and CDR2 SQIVND come from the germline V gene (reference sequence). This CDR3 is CASSSSGRSSNTEAFF. CDR3 nucleotide sequence: TGTGCCAGTAGTTCCTCAGGAAGGAGTTCGAACACTGAAGCTTTCTTT. The full variable domain, with the rest looked up from reference TRBV19 and TRBJ1-1, is DGGITQSPKYLFRKEGQNVTLSCEQNLNHDAMYWYRQDPGQGLRLIYYSQIVNDFQKGDIAEGYSVSREKKESFPLTVTSAQKNPTAFYLCASSSSGRSSNTEAFFGQGTRLTVV.

This clone appeared a single time. This chain connects TRBV5-1 to TRBJ1-3; TRBD1 agrees at 7 bases. J lost 3 bases, V lost 4 bases, and 10 bases had no gene match. Germline lookup yields CDR1 SGHRS and CDR2 YFSETQ. The CDR3 sequence is 16 residues long. In DNA form, the CDR3 reads TGCGCCAGCAGCCTAGACAGGGCTTCCCGTGGAAACACCATATATTTT. Its translation is CASSLDRASRGNTIYF.

The table lists this clone with a few counts. The V and J genes are TRBV9 and TRBJ1-2, with 9 bases identical to TRBD1. Germline CDR1 and CDR2: SGDLS and YYNGEE. The CDR3 consists of 16 residues. V was clipped by 6 bases and J by 1 base; unmatched bases: 10. CDR3 sequence reads: CASTQAWGQGNYGYTF. The CDR3, as DNA: TGTGCCAGCACCCAAGCCTGGGGACAGGGTAACTATGGCTACACCTTC.

The chain is built from TRBV30 and TRBJ2-3; D is possibly TRBD2 (5 bases). Trimming took 8 bases from V and 2 from J, leaving 14 bases between them. CDR1 GTSNPN and CDR2 SVGIG come from the germline V gene (reference sequence). This CDR3 comprises 13 residues. CDR3 coding DNA: TGTGCCCTCAGCGGAGTCTTCACAGATACGCAGTATTTT. Translation gives CALSGVFTDTQYF.